One sample yielded the 28 T cell receptor beta chains listed below, sequenced in a study of CD8 T cells in Susac syndrome. RNA in amounts of roughly 0.5 to 1 ug was reverse transcribed with random hexamers. TCRdb passed the immunoSEQ multiplex PCR reads through MiXCR, listing each CDR3 protein once. The sample holds around 90,000 distinct CDR3 sequences, roughly 95% seen once. The specimen was CD8+ T cells from PBMCs. The receptors were gathered from a human donor with Susac syndrome.

The chain carries TRBV27 and TRBJ1-2; TRBD1 aligns across 7 bases. Germline V CDR1 and CDR2: MNHEY, SMNVEV (reference sequence). Germline trimming cut 5 bases from V and 3 bases from J; bases unmatched to any gene: 9. The CDR3 totals 15 residues. CDR3 nucleotides: TGTGCCAGCAGTGAGACAGGGTTGGGCGACTATGGCTACACCTTC. Amino acids: CASSETGLGDYGYTF.

The chain links TRBV27 to TRBJ1-2, with a tentative D call TRBD1 (6 bases). Trimming shortened V by 6 bases and J by 8 bases, and 16 bases separated the two germline ends. This CDR3 contains 13 residues. The germline CDR1 and CDR2 sequences are MNHEY and SMNVEV (reference sequence). The CDR3 region has the DNA TGTGCCAGCAGACTCCGGGGGCAACGGGGCTACACCTTC. As protein: CASRLRGQRGYTF.

The gene calls are TRBV5-1 and TRBJ2-7, with 7 bases aligning to TRBD2. After removal of 1 base from V and 4 bases from J, the junction contained 2 bases not matched to a gene. CDR1 and CDR2 from the germline V gene are SGHRS and YFSETQ. The CDR3 length is 13 residues. In nucleotides, the CDR3 is TGCGCCAGCAGCTTGCAGGGAGGGTACGAGCAGTACTTC. Encoded protein: CASSLQGGYEQYF.

J is TRBJ2-2 and V is TRBV12-3 or TRBV12-4; 7 nucleotides align to TRBD2. Losses at the gene ends were 5 bases for V and 0 bases for J; bases not matched to a gene: 6. The CDR3 consists of 16 residues. The CDR3 spells CASSRPAGTNTGELFF. The CDR3, as DNA: TGTGCCAGCAGTCGCCCAGCGGGGACGAACACCGGGGAGCTGTTTTTT.

The V gene is TRBV7-9, the J gene TRBJ1-1, with D uncertain. Germline CDR1 and CDR2: SEHNR and FQNEAQ (reference sequence). This CDR3 spans 13 amino acids. Trimming removed 3 bases at V and 3 bases at J, with 8 bases between. The CDR3 DNA sequence: TGTGCCAGCAGCTTTGACGGGGACACTGAAGCTTTCTTT. Translation: CASSFDGDTEAFF.

This chain uses TRBV4-2 with TRBJ1-5, with TRBD1 matching 7 bases. In germline, CDR1 is LGHNA, CDR2 YNFKEQ. V gave up 3 bases and J gave up 7 bases; unmatched junction bases: 15. This CDR3 has 17 residues. The CDR3 spells CASSQDPTGEIGQPQHF. Written as DNA, the CDR3 is TGTGCCAGCAGCCAGGACCCCACAGGGGAGATAGGCCAGCCCCAGCATTTT.

This chain joins TRBV7-9 and TRBJ2-6, with no clear D. V was shortened by 2 bases and J by 4 bases, with 9 bases between the two germline ends. This CDR3 spans 15 amino acids. Per germline, CDR1 SEHNR and CDR2 FQNEAQ (reference sequence). CDR3 sequence (DNA): TGTGCCAGCAGCTTAATGAGTGCCGGGGCCAACGTCCTGACTTTC. It is translated as CASSLMSAGANVLTF.

The chain joins TRBV12-3 or TRBV12-4 to TRBJ2-3, with D hard to call. The germline V and J ends were trimmed by 7 bases and 1 base, with 18 bases remaining between them. The CDR3 is 16 residues long. CDR3 amino acids: CASTPFWGRGTDTQYF. The CDR3 DNA is TGTGCCAGCACCCCCTTCTGGGGAAGGGGCACAGATACGCAGTATTTT.

The count of this clonotype is one. J is TRBJ1-4 and V is TRBV28; a possible D gene is TRBD1 (6 bases). Germline-derived CDR1 and CDR2 are MDHEN and SYDVKM. The CDR3 consists of 15 residues. Trimming took 4 bases from V and 0 from J, leaving 9 bases between them. The DNA of the CDR3 is TGTGCCAGCAGTTCCCCAGGGGCAACTAATGAAAAACTGTTTTTT. Amino acids: CASSSPGATNEKLFF.

This chain uses TRBV5-4 with TRBJ2-3; 11 bases align to TRBD2. J was trimmed by 0 bases and V by 1 base; bases with no gene match: 4. Germline loops: CDR1 SGHNT, CDR2 YYREEE (reference sequence). CDR3 length equals 17 residues. The CDR3 DNA reads TGTGCCAGCAGCTTGCCGATAGCGGGGGGGAGCACAGATACGCAGTATTTT. It is translated as CASSLPIAGGSTDTQYF.

This chain uses TRBV29-1 with TRBJ1-2; 7 positions match TRBD1. Germline CDR1 SQVTM, CDR2 ANQGSEA. The CDR3 runs 11 residues. Trimming at V came to 4 bases and at J to 6 bases, leaving 2 bases not matched to a gene. The CDR3 DNA reads TGCAGCGTTGCAGGGGGGGATGGCTACACCTTC. Translated, it gives CSVAGGDGYTF.

The V and J genes are TRBV7-2 and TRBJ2-5; no clear D. Germline lookup yields CDR1 SGHTA and CDR2 FQGNSA. The CDR3 sequence is 13 residues long. The ends were cut back, 1 base at V and 1 base at J, with 4 bases in the middle. CDR3 DNA: TGTGCCAGCAGCTTAGACGGCCAAGAGACCCAGTACTTC. As protein: CASSLDGQETQYF.

V is TRBV10-3 and J is TRBJ2-7; D remains unclear. Trimming left V 6 bases short and J 4 bases short, with 13 bases between. This CDR3 region has 13 residues. The germline V gene has CDR1 ENHRY and CDR2 SYGVKD. CDR3 region: CAIRLETTYEQYF. The DNA of the CDR3 is TGTGCCATCAGGTTGGAGACGACGTACGAGCAGTACTTC.

This rearrangement joins TRBV7-9 to TRBJ1-6, with D perhaps TRBD1 (6 bases). Trimming left V 6 bases short and J 9 bases short, with 18 bases between. The germline V gene has CDR1 SEHNR and CDR2 FQNEAQ (reference sequence). This CDR3 contains 15 residues. CDR3 nucleotides: TGTGCCAGCAGAGAGACAGGCACGGGTCTTTCACCCCTCCACTTT. It yields the protein CASRETGTGLSPLHF.

The V and J genes are TRBV13 and TRBJ1-6, with 7 bases identical to TRBD1. Trimming cost V 0 bases and J 7 bases; bases outside gene matches: 6. The germline V gene has CDR1 PRHDT and CDR2 FYEKMQ (reference sequence). This CDR3 contains 16 residues. CDR3 sequence: CASSLGLRGGNSPLHF. The CDR3 DNA reads as TGTGCCAGCAGCTTAGGCCTAAGAGGGGGCAATTCACCCCTCCACTTT.

The chain has TRBV29-1 and TRBJ2-7; 7 bases line up with TRBD1. Germline loops: CDR1 SQVTM, CDR2 ANQGSEA. With V trimmed by 2 bases and J by 3 bases, 4 bases remained unmatched. This CDR3 contains 13 residues. Here the CDR3 reads CSVESGQSYEQYF. DNA for the CDR3: TGCAGCGTTGAATCGGGACAGAGCTACGAGCAGTACTTC.

V usage is TRBV5-1 and J usage is TRBJ2-1, with 8 bases identical to TRBD2. Germline V gene sequence: CDR1 SGHRS, CDR2 YFSETQ. This CDR3 comprises 13 residues. Trimming at V came to 3 bases and at J to 9 bases, leaving 5 bases not matched to a gene. Here the CDR3 reads CASSSGLDPEQFF. For the CDR3, the DNA is TGCGCCAGCAGCTCGGGACTAGACCCTGAGCAGTTCTTC.

The V call is TRBV30, the J call TRBJ1-6; 7 nucleotides align to TRBD1. With V trimmed by 1 base and J by 7 bases, 7 bases remained unmatched. The germline CDR1 and CDR2 sequences are GTSNPN and SVGIG (reference sequence). The CDR3 extends over 15 amino acids. The CDR3, as DNA: TGTGCCTGGAGTGAACCGGACAGGCGCAATTCACCCCTCCACTTT. This sequence encodes CAWSEPDRRNSPLHF.

The chain employs TRBV5-4 and TRBJ2-3; no firm D call. CDR3 length: 14 amino acids. V gave up 4 bases and J gave up 2 bases, with 11 bases separating them. Germline V lookup: CDR1 SGHNT, CDR2 YYREEE (reference sequence). This CDR3 reads CASSTRTDTDTQYF. CDR3 coding DNA: TGTGCCAGCAGCACCCGGACGGACACAGATACGCAGTATTTT.

This chain joins TRBV9 and TRBJ1-1; D ambiguous. This CDR3 contains 13 residues. Germline CDR1 and CDR2: SGDLS and YYNGEE. V lost 5 bases to trimming and J lost 5 bases, with 13 bases between them. The CDR3 sequence is CASRGRVETEAFF. In DNA, the CDR3 is TGTGCCAGCAGGGGGAGGGTAGAGACTGAAGCTTTCTTT.

V gene TRBV6-2 or TRBV6-3 combines with J gene TRBJ2-6; D is ambiguous. Germline V gives CDR1 MNHEY, CDR2 SVGEGT. The V and J ends lost 7 bases and 1 base respectively, with 8 bases between them. This CDR3 has 14 residues. The CDR3, as DNA: TGTGCCAGCACAACGGGTTCTGGGGCCAACGTCCTGACTTTC. It codes for CASTTGSGANVLTF.

This clonotype has a single count. This chain links TRBV20-1 with TRBJ2-3; TRBD2 aligns across 7 bases. The CDR3 covers 14 residues. The germline CDR1 and CDR2 sequences are DFQATT and SNEGSKA (reference sequence). The V segment lost 6 bases and the J segment 2 bases; nucleotides outside the gene matches: 8. CDR3 in amino acids: CSAKRAGFTDTQYF. The CDR3 DNA reads TGCAGTGCCAAGCGAGCGGGGTTCACAGATACGCAGTATTTT.

The chain is built from TRBV4-3 and TRBJ2-2; D gene uncertain. Per the germline V gene, CDR1 is LGHNA and CDR2 is YSLEER. This CDR3 region has 15 residues. V lost 2 bases and J lost 1, with 8 bases in between. Written as DNA, the CDR3 is TGCGCCAGCAGCCAACCTCCCTTGAACACCGGGGAGCTGTTTTTT. Amino acids: CASSQPPLNTGELFF.

The CDR3 here is CSGVAGVEAFF. As DNA, the CDR3 is TGCAGCGGGGTCGCGGGAGTTGAAGCTTTCTTT. V usage is TRBV20-1 and J usage is TRBJ1-1; D not resolved. Germline CDR1 DFQATT, CDR2 SNEGSKA (reference sequence). The CDR3 is 11 residues long.

This clonotype occurred a few times. The rearrangement joins TRBV11-2 to TRBJ1-5; D not certain. The CDR3 is 10 residues long. Germline V CDR1 and CDR2: SGHAT, FQNNGV. Trimming shortened V by 9 bases and J by 4 bases, and 4 bases separated the two germline ends. CDR3 nucleotide sequence: TGTGCCAGTCAAAATCAGCCCCAGCATTTT. It codes for CASQNQPQHF.

The chain couples TRBV28 to TRBJ2-2; perhaps TRBD1 as D (6 bases). The CDR3 contains 16 residues. V was pared by 4 bases and J by 0 bases, with 12 bases between. Germline V gives CDR1 MDHEN, CDR2 SYDVKM. CDR3 in amino acids: CASSSPGQPNTGELFF. The CDR3 DNA reads as TGTGCCAGCAGTTCCCCGGGACAACCGAACACCGGGGAGCTGTTTTTT.

The rearrangement joins TRBV2 to TRBJ1-5, with D possibly TRBD1 on 6 matching bases. The CDR3 totals 15 residues. Per the germline V gene, CDR1 is SNHLY and CDR2 is FYNNEI. The V end lost 7 bases, the J end lost 3 bases, and 16 bases lay between the germline ends. The DNA of the CDR3 is TGTGCCAGCACTCTGGACAGTTTATTCAATCAGCCCCAGCATTTT. It specifies CASTLDSLFNQPQHF.

The J gene is TRBJ1-6, the V gene TRBV12-3 or TRBV12-4, with 7 bases that match TRBD1. CDR3 size: 15 residues. Trimming at V came to 7 bases and at J to 5 bases, leaving 8 bases not matched to a gene. The CDR3 reads CASTMGTANNSPLHF. In DNA, the CDR3 is TGTGCCAGCACAATGGGGACAGCTAATAATTCACCCCTCCACTTT.